This T cell receptor (beta chain) was captured in a study of OX40 agonist ivuxolimab in advanced cancers. About the research overall: Around 40% of patients had received prior checkpoint inhibitor therapy. Patients achieving partial responses numbered three: one hepatocellular carcinoma case and two cutaneous melanoma cases.

The protocol was immunoSEQ multiplex PCR, while the TCRdb copy is restricted to in-frame clones and leaves out a portion. Here the sample spans roughly 92,000 clones, under 95% being singletons. This clone came up once. CDR3 length: 15 residues. Germline loops: CDR1 MNHNY, CDR2 SVGAGI (reference sequence). V gave up 2 bases and J gave up 8 bases, with 16 bases separating them. The receptor comes from an adult with an advanced solid tumor such as melanoma, head and neck, liver or kidney cancer. The chain links TRBV6-6 to TRBJ1-3; possible D gene TRBD1, 5 bases. The specimen comprised CD4+ or CD8+ T cells sorted from blood, sampled in a trial of the OX40 agonist ivuxolimab. DNA for the CDR3: TGTGCCAGCAGTTACCAGGGACCCGGGGAGGACACCATATATTTT. Residues: CASSYQGPGEDTIYF.